Listed here are 32 T cell receptor beta chains from one sample, sequenced in a study of cytotoxic CD8 clonotypes in ibrutinib-treated CLL. TCRdb's table, derived via immunoSEQ multiplex PCR, lists solely in-frame clones and lacks some. The sample records roughly 160,000 clones, 81% being singletons. Sequencing was performed on PBMCs, taken after 12 months of ibrutinib treatment. The receptors come from a human donor with chronic lymphocytic leukemia.

The chain has TRBV28 and TRBJ2-2; a possible D gene is TRBD1 (6 bases). Germline-derived CDR1 and CDR2 are MDHEN and SYDVKM. The CDR3 is 16 residues long. V was shortened by 5 bases and J by 3 bases, with 16 bases between the two germline ends. Written as DNA, the CDR3 is TGTGCCAGCAGTCCGAACCAGGGGACCTACACCGGGGAGCTGTTTTTT. Amino acids: CASSPNQGTYTGELFF.

The chain uses TRBV11-3 and TRBJ2-1; TRBD1 agrees at 9 bases. Per the germline V gene, CDR1 is SGHNT and CDR2 is YENEEA. With 5 bases clipped from V and 4 bases from J, the junction kept 6 bases outside the gene matches. The CDR3 spans 15 residues. The CDR3 region is CASSTGGGKYNEQFF. The CDR3 bases are TGTGCCAGCAGCACAGGGGGCGGCAAATACAATGAGCAGTTCTTC.

This clone was seen a handful of times. This chain connects TRBV28 to TRBJ1-2; no clear D. Per germline, CDR1 MDHEN and CDR2 SYDVKM. The CDR3 runs to 11 residues. Between the trimmed V and J ends, which lost 10 bases and 2 bases, there was a span of 8 bases. CDR3 region: CATTTNYGYTF. The DNA of the CDR3 is TGTGCCACCACGACCAACTATGGCTACACCTTC.

This clone has more than one count but fewer than ten. CDR3 residues: CASSFRAGNTIYF. The CDR3 DNA follows: TGTGCCAGCAGCTTCAGGGCTGGAAACACCATATATTTT. This chain connects TRBV5-8 to TRBJ1-3; tentative D call: TRBD1 (5 bases). The V gene's germline CDR1 is SGHTS and CDR2 YDEGEE. Trimming removed 2 bases from V and 2 bases from J, with 5 bases in between. The CDR3 totals 13 residues.

The rearrangement joins TRBV28 to TRBJ2-7, with TRBD2 as a possible D gene (7 bases). Deletions cut 7 bases from V and 0 bases from J, with 13 bases between. The CDR3 has 14 amino acids. Germline V CDR1 and CDR2: MDHEN, SYDVKM. The CDR3 loop is CASTRGGTSYEQYF. In DNA form, the CDR3 reads TGTGCCAGCACAAGGGGGGGGACCTCCTACGAGCAGTACTTC.

The chain uses TRBV5-4 and TRBJ2-3; D is perhaps TRBD2 (5 bases). V was pared by 0 bases and J by 0 bases, with 11 bases between. This CDR3 has 16 residues. Germline CDR1 SGHNT, CDR2 YYREEE (reference sequence). The CDR3 nucleotides read TGTGCCAGCAGCTTGGGAGGGCTGACTAGCACAGATACGCAGTATTTT. This sequence encodes CASSLGGLTSTDTQYF.

This clone showed up just once. The CDR3 DNA reads as TGCGCCAGCAGCGCGCGCCCGGCTAGCGCAGATACGCAGTATTTT. This sequence encodes CASSARPASADTQYF. The genes are TRBV5-1 and TRBJ2-3, with D maybe TRBD2 (6 bases). Trimming removed 4 bases at V and 4 bases at J, with 16 bases between. Per the germline V gene, CDR1 is SGHRS and CDR2 is YFSETQ. CDR3 length: 15 residues. Looking up the rest from reference TRBV5-1 and TRBJ2-3 gives the full variable domain: KAGVTQTPRYLIKTRGQQVTLSCSPISGHRSVSWYQQTPGQGLQFLFEYFSETQRNKGNFPGRFSGRQFSNSRSEMNVSTLELGDSALYLCASSARPASADTQYFGPGTRLTVL.

V usage is TRBV9 and J usage is TRBJ2-5; 7 bases match TRBD2. CDR3 size: 17 residues. Germline trimming cut 4 bases from V and 1 base from J; bases unmatched to any gene: 13. From germline, CDR1 is SGDLS and CDR2 YYNGEE. The CDR3 DNA is TGTGCCAGCAGCCCCCGGGGAATAGCGGGCCTCCAAGAGACCCAGTACTTC. It is translated as CASSPRGIAGLQETQYF.

The chain couples TRBV9 to TRBJ1-5; 9 bases are shared with TRBD1. CDR1 SGDLS and CDR2 YYNGEE come from the germline V gene. Germline trimming cut 4 bases from V and 7 bases from J; bases unmatched to any gene: 6. CDR3 length: 14 residues. CDR3: CASSPGTGRQPQHF. The CDR3 coding sequence is TGTGCCAGCAGCCCAGGGACAGGGAGACAGCCCCAGCATTTT.

This clone appeared a few times. The chain joins TRBV4-3 to TRBJ1-3; D unresolved. The V end was cut by 0 bases, the J end by 1 base, with 10 bases between. There are 16 residues in the CDR3. Germline CDR1 is LGHNA and CDR2 is YSLEER. CDR3 in DNA: TGCGCCAGCAGCCAAGATTCCGGCAGGTCTGGAAACACCATATATTTT. It translates to CASSQDSGRSGNTIYF.

The V call is TRBV18, the J call TRBJ1-2; D may be TRBD1 (5 bases). CDR3 length equals 15 residues. CDR1 KGHSH and CDR2 LQKENI come from the germline V gene. V lost 0 bases and J lost 7, with 15 bases in between. CDR3 residues: CASSPPRGFGAGYTF. The CDR3 nucleotides read TGTGCCAGCTCACCACCGCGGGGGTTTGGGGCTGGCTACACCTTC.

The chain carries TRBV18 and TRBJ1-6, with D hard to call. Per the germline V gene, CDR1 is KGHSH and CDR2 is LQKENI. V shed 3 bases and J shed 6 bases, with 6 bases lying between them. The CDR3 consists of 13 residues. The CDR3 DNA follows: TGTGCCAGCTCACCGGGAAGTAATTCACCCCTCCACTTT. Amino acids: CASSPGSNSPLHF.

The V call is TRBV4-1, the J call TRBJ1-5, with D unclear. Trimming took 2 bases from V and 3 from J, leaving 17 bases between them. Germline V gives CDR1 MGHRA, CDR2 YSYEKL. The CDR3 has 17 amino acids. CDR3 amino acids: CASSQPPGSGINQPQHF. The CDR3 coding sequence is TGCGCCAGCAGCCAACCCCCGGGGTCCGGGATCAATCAGCCCCAGCATTTT.

The chain employs TRBV29-1 and TRBJ2-3; D is undetermined. This CDR3 has 13 amino acids. V dropped 7 bases and J dropped 6 bases, with 17 bases sitting between them. Looked up from germline, CDR1 is SQVTM and CDR2 is ANQGSEA. This CDR3 reads CSARRGLSDTQYF. The CDR3 DNA reads TGCAGCGCCAGGAGAGGTCTCTCGGATACGCAGTATTTT.

The CDR3 protein is CASSASGTKNIQYF. CDR3 DNA: TGTGCCAGCAGTGCCAGCGGGACCAAAAACATTCAGTACTTC. The chain employs TRBV28 and TRBJ2-4, with 7 bases that match TRBD2. V was pared by 5 bases and J by 2 bases, with 3 bases of the junction left unmatched. Germline V gives CDR1 MDHEN, CDR2 SYDVKM. The CDR3 runs 14 residues. Full variable domain (rest looked up from reference TRBV28 and TRBJ2-4): DVKVTQSSRYLVKRTGEKVFLECVQDMDHENMFWYRQDPGLGLRLIYFSYDVKMKEKGDIPEGYSVSREKKERFSLILESASTNQTSMYLCASSASGTKNIQYFGAGTRLSVL.

The V and J genes are TRBV2 and TRBJ1-5, with D perhaps matching TRBD1 (5 bases). Trimming took 2 bases from V and 0 from J, leaving 14 bases between them. Per the germline V gene, CDR1 is SNHLY and CDR2 is FYNNEI. The CDR3 is made up of 17 amino acids. CDR3 loop: CASSERRGQYSNQPQHF. CDR3 nucleotide sequence: TGTGCCAGCAGTGAAAGAAGGGGCCAGTATAGCAATCAGCCCCAGCATTTT. Together with reference TRBV2 and TRBJ1-5, the CDR3 gives the full variable domain: EPEVTQTPSHQVTQMGQEVILRCVPISNHLYFYWYRQILGQKVEFLVSFYNNEISEKSEIFDDQFSVERPDGSNFTLKIRSTKLEDSAMYFCASSERRGQYSNQPQHFGDGTRLSIL.

The chain recombines TRBV6-5 with TRBJ1-5, with D possibly TRBD1 on 6 matching bases. With 5 bases removed from V and 4 bases from J, the gap between germline ends came to 12 bases. The CDR3 consists of 14 residues. CDR1 is MNHEY, CDR2 SVGAGI, per germline. CDR3 nucleotide sequence: TGTGCCAGCAGTGGCGAGGGGGGAAATCAGCCCCAGCATTTT. Encoded protein: CASSGEGGNQPQHF.

The chain couples TRBV7-2 to TRBJ2-1; TRBD2 is a possible D gene (7 bases). Per germline, CDR1 SGHTA and CDR2 FQGNSA. This CDR3 is built from 15 residues. V lost 5 bases, J lost 7 bases, and 18 bases lay in between. In DNA form, the CDR3 reads TGTGCCAGCAGCCCCCGGGAAAGGGGGGGGAATGAGCAGTTCTTC. Amino acids: CASSPRERGGNEQFF.

J is TRBJ2-3 and V is TRBV28, with 15 nucleotides matching TRBD2. Germline lookup yields CDR1 MDHEN and CDR2 SYDVKM. CDR3 length: 23 amino acids. Trimming took 8 bases from V and 1 from J; bases not matched to a gene: 25. CDR3 region: CASRELGKPRTGTSGRRTDTQYF. The DNA for the CDR3 is TGTGCCAGCCGGGAGTTAGGTAAGCCGCGAACCGGGACTAGCGGGAGGCGCACAGATACGCAGTATTTT.

This clone was seen ten or more times. The V call is TRBV6-1, the J call TRBJ1-1; D possibly corresponds to TRBD1 (5 bases). CDR1 and CDR2 (germline): MNHNS, SASEGT. Trimming stripped 6 bases from V and 5 bases from J, with 19 bases between. CDR3 length: 15 amino acids. CDR3: CASRVLRDFGTEAFF. The CDR3 coding sequence is TGTGCCAGCAGAGTCCTCAGGGATTTTGGAACTGAAGCTTTCTTT.

This clone was counted once. This chain joins TRBV7-3 and TRBJ2-1, with TRBD2 matching 12 bases. J gave up 7 bases and V 4 bases, and 5 bases lay outside the gene matches. Germline V gene sequence: CDR1 SGHTA, CDR2 FQGTGA. This CDR3 contains 15 residues. CDR3 region: CASSSGLAGLNEQFF. CDR3 sequence (DNA): TGTGCCAGCAGCTCCGGACTAGCGGGACTAAATGAGCAGTTCTTC.

A single count supports this clone. The chain links TRBV28 to TRBJ2-3; a weak D match, TRBD1 (6 bases). The germline V gene encodes CDR1 MDHEN and CDR2 SYDVKM. The ends were cut back, 4 bases at V and 1 base at J, with 15 bases in the middle. The CDR3 runs 16 residues. The CDR3: CASSSQGYLRTDTQYF. The CDR3 DNA is TGTGCCAGCAGTTCACAGGGTTATTTACGCACAGATACGCAGTATTTT.

The J gene is TRBJ2-3, the V gene TRBV6-5; the D is unclear. V lost 0 bases and J 5 bases, leaving 9 bases between the germline ends. CDR3 length: 14 residues. Germline-derived CDR1 and CDR2 are MNHEY and SVGAGI. The CDR3 region has the DNA TGTGCCAGCAGTTACTCTCGGAACATAGATACGCAGTATTTT. Protein product: CASSYSRNIDTQYF.

The chain combines TRBV7-2 with TRBJ2-7; TRBD2 aligns across 8 bases. Germline assignment: CDR1 SGHTA and CDR2 FQGNSA. Unmatched junction bases numbered 7, after V lost 2 bases and J lost 7 bases. The CDR3 runs to 14 residues. The CDR3 nucleotides read TGTGCCAGCAGCTTAACAGCGGGAGTGGGTGAGCAGTACTTC. This encodes CASSLTAGVGEQYF. Drawing the rest from reference TRBV7-2 and TRBJ2-7, the complete variable domain is GAGVSQSPSNKVTEKGKDVELRCDPISGHTALYWYRQSLGQGLEFLIYFQGNSAPDKSGLPSDRFSAERTGGSVSTLTIQRTQQEDSAVYLCASSLTAGVGEQYFGPGTRLTVT.

V usage is TRBV21-1 and J usage is TRBJ2-3. TRBV21-1 is classified as a pseudogene. The CDR3 consists of 15 residues. The DNA for the CDR3 is TGTGCCAGCATCCCGACCGGGACCCCGACGGATACGCAGTATTTT. It encodes CASIPTGTPTDTQYF.

In DNA form, the CDR3 reads TGTGCCATCAGTGAGTCAGGGAGGGACTCTGGAAACACCATATATTTT. Its protein product is CAISESGRDSGNTIYF. V and J are TRBV10-3 and TRBJ1-3; the D is unclear. The CDR3 covers 16 residues. CDR1 and CDR2 (germline): ENHRY, SYGVKD. The V end was cut by 0 bases, the J end by 0 bases, with 9 bases between.

Written as DNA, the CDR3 is TGTGCCAGCAGCAAATGGACAGGGCTAGGTGAAGAGACCCAGTACTTC. This codes for CASSKWTGLGEETQYF. This chain links TRBV9 with TRBJ2-5; 8 nucleotides align to TRBD1. This CDR3 has 16 residues. In germline, CDR1 is SGDLS, CDR2 YYNGEE. V gave up 4 bases and J gave up 3 bases; unmatched junction bases: 11.

The chain combines TRBV11-2 with TRBJ1-1; D uncertain. The CDR3 is 13 residues long. From germline, CDR1 is SGHAT and CDR2 FQNNGV. V lost 3 bases and J 5 bases, leaving 10 bases between the germline ends. DNA of the CDR3: TGTGCCAGCAGCTTGAGACCGCGGACTGAAGCTTTCTTT. As protein: CASSLRPRTEAFF.

This clone was detected a few times. This chain connects TRBV2 to TRBJ1-2; 10 bases align to TRBD1. V was clipped by 4 bases and J by 5 bases; unmatched bases: 4. Germline CDR1 SNHLY, CDR2 FYNNEI. The CDR3 extends over 14 amino acids. The DNA of the CDR3 is TGTGCCAGCAGTGCGACAGGGGGCGGTTATGGCTACACCTTC. Protein product: CASSATGGGYGYTF.

The count of this clone is one. The chain carries TRBV28 and TRBJ2-7; no definite D call. The CDR3 consists of 12 residues. Deletions cut 3 bases from V and 6 bases from J, with 9 bases between. CDR1 and CDR2 (germline): MDHEN, SYDVKM. The CDR3 nucleotides are TGTGCCAGCAGTTTTGTGGGGTTCGAGCAGTACTTC. Translation gives CASSFVGFEQYF. Using reference TRBV28 and TRBJ2-7 for the parts outside the CDR3, the full variable domain is DVKVTQSSRYLVKRTGEKVFLECVQDMDHENMFWYRQDPGLGLRLIYFSYDVKMKEKGDIPEGYSVSREKKERFSLILESASTNQTSMYLCASSFVGFEQYFGPGTRLTVT.

The V and J genes are TRBV28 and TRBJ1-2, with 7 bases that match TRBD1. V gave up 11 bases and J gave up 8 bases; unmatched junction bases: 11. The CDR3 length is 12 residues. Germline V CDR1 and CDR2: MDHEN, SYDVKM. In DNA form, the CDR3 reads TGTGCCGCCTTTCAGGCAGGGGGGGGCTACACCTTC. It specifies CAAFQAGGGYTF.

The gene calls are TRBV14 and TRBJ2-4; D possibly corresponds to TRBD2 (5 bases). In germline, CDR1 is SGHDN, CDR2 FVKESK. The CDR3 consists of 17 residues. Deletions cut 2 bases from V and 0 bases from J, with 14 bases between. CDR3 residues: CASSQNPARGAKNIQYF. The CDR3 bases are TGTGCCAGCAGCCAAAACCCTGCCCGGGGAGCCAAAAACATTCAGTACTTC. The whole variable domain, filled in from reference TRBV14 and TRBJ2-4, reads EAGVTQFPSHSVIEKGQTVTLRCDPISGHDNLYWYRRVMGKEIKFLLHFVKESKQDESGMPNNRFLAERTGGTYSTLKVQPAELEDSGVYFCASSQNPARGAKNIQYFGAGTRLSVL.